One and the same sample provided the 24 T cell receptor beta chains below, sequenced in a study of OX40 agonist ivuxolimab in advanced cancers. Libraries were prepared by immunoSEQ multiplex PCR; TCRdb keeps only in-frame clonotypes and omits some of them. The data contain approximately 82,000 clones, approximately 84% of them singletons. This material consisted of CD4+ or CD8+ T cells sorted from blood, taken in a trial of the OX40 agonist ivuxolimab. The origin of the receptors is an adult with an advanced solid tumor such as melanoma, head and neck, liver or kidney cancer.

The chain employs TRBV18 and TRBJ2-5; D gene ambiguous. Germline values: CDR1 KGHSH, CDR2 LQKENI. The CDR3 is 13 residues long. V shed 4 bases and J shed 2 bases, with 8 bases lying between them. In DNA form, the CDR3 reads TGTGCCAGCTCACGCGATAATCAAGAGACCCAGTACTTC. Translating it yields CASSRDNQETQYF.

The V and J genes are TRBV5-1 and TRBJ2-5; 8 bases map to TRBD2. The germline V gene encodes CDR1 SGHRS and CDR2 YFSETQ. CDR3 length: 15 residues. V gave up 7 bases and J gave up 4 bases; unmatched junction bases: 12. This chain's CDR3 is CASRPDSGSVETQYF. The CDR3 nucleotides read TGCGCCAGCCGTCCCGACAGCGGGAGTGTAGAGACCCAGTACTTC.

J is TRBJ2-5 and V is TRBV5-8; 7 bases align to TRBD2. V dropped 1 base and J dropped 5; count of bases not matched to a gene: 8. CDR3 length: 15 residues. Per the germline V gene, CDR1 is SGHTS and CDR2 is YDEGEE. The CDR3 reads CASSLSGGLWETQYF. For the CDR3, the DNA is TGTGCCAGCAGCTTGTCGGGAGGTCTGTGGGAGACCCAGTACTTC.

V is TRBV19 and J is TRBJ1-3, with TRBD1 matching over 9 bases. This CDR3 is built from 17 residues. Trimming took 3 bases from V and 3 from J; bases not matched to a gene: 9. Germline CDR1 and CDR2: LNHDA and SQIVND (reference sequence). The CDR3 DNA reads as TGTGCCAGTAGTATTCCGACCGGACAGGGGTTTGGAAACACCATATATTTT. It encodes CASSIPTGQGFGNTIYF.

V is TRBV5-1 and J is TRBJ2-4; D is undetermined. The V end lost 0 bases, the J end lost 4 bases, and 8 bases lay between the germline ends. Looked up from germline, CDR1 is SGHRS and CDR2 is YFSETQ. The CDR3 loop spans 14 amino acids. The CDR3 reads CASSLVAEKNIQYF. DNA of the CDR3: TGCGCCAGCAGCTTGGTAGCCGAGAAAAACATTCAGTACTTC.

The J gene is TRBJ2-7, the V gene TRBV4-1; the match to TRBD1 covers 9 bases. The CDR3 has 14 amino acids. The trim removed 4 bases at V and 5 bases at J, leaving 6 bases unmatched. CDR1 is MGHRA and CDR2 is YSYEKL in the germline V gene. CDR3 residues: CASSRRQGVNEQYF. CDR3 bases: TGCGCCAGCAGCCGACGACAGGGGGTCAACGAGCAGTACTTC.

The chain uses TRBV6-6 and TRBJ2-6; D not certain. CDR3 length equals 14 residues. Germline CDR1 and CDR2: MNHNY and SVGAGI (reference sequence). V shed 6 bases and J shed 4 bases, with 10 bases lying between them. CDR3 sequence (DNA): TGTGCCAGCAGGGCGGCTGCCGGGGCCAACGTCCTGACTTTC. This sequence encodes CASRAAAGANVLTF.

The chain links TRBV2 to TRBJ2-3; unclear D gene. Germline lookup yields CDR1 SNHLY and CDR2 FYNNEI. Trimming pared 4 bases from V and 0 bases from J, leaving 8 bases between. CDR3 size: 14 residues. The CDR3 spells CASSALASTDTQYF. In DNA form, the CDR3 reads TGTGCCAGCAGTGCCCTGGCTAGCACAGATACGCAGTATTTT. The variable domain in full, completed from reference TRBV2 and TRBJ2-3, reads EPEVTQTPSHQVTQMGQEVILRCVPISNHLYFYWYRQILGQKVEFLVSFYNNEISEKSEIFDDQFSVERPDGSNFTLKIRSTKLEDSAMYFCASSALASTDTQYFGPGTRLTVL.

The chain couples TRBV2 to TRBJ1-5; D is perhaps TRBD1 (5 bases). Trimming removed 5 bases at V and 7 bases at J, with 15 bases between. CDR3 length: 14 residues. Germline CDR1 is SNHLY and CDR2 is FYNNEI. The CDR3 loop reads CASSIQGTSQPQHF. The CDR3 nucleotides read TGTGCCAGCAGTATCCAAGGGACCTCACAGCCCCAGCATTTT. Looking up the rest from reference TRBV2 and TRBJ1-5 gives the full variable domain: EPEVTQTPSHQVTQMGQEVILRCVPISNHLYFYWYRQILGQKVEFLVSFYNNEISEKSEIFDDQFSVERPDGSNFTLKIRSTKLEDSAMYFCASSIQGTSQPQHFGDGTRLSIL.

The chain recombines TRBV7-2 with TRBJ2-7, with TRBD2 as a possible D gene (5 bases). Germline assignment: CDR1 SGHTA and CDR2 FQGNSA. With 9 bases removed from V and 3 bases from J, the gap between germline ends came to 18 bases. This CDR3 is built from 14 residues. The CDR3: CASRPTINNYEQYF. DNA of the CDR3: TGTGCCAGTAGACCGACTATCAATAACTACGAGCAGTACTTC.

V gene TRBV6-1 combines with J gene TRBJ2-1; 12 positions match TRBD2. This CDR3 contains 14 residues. CDR1 MNHNS and CDR2 SASEGT come from the germline V gene. Trimming cost V 8 bases and J 7 bases; bases outside gene matches: 6. CDR3 DNA: TGTGCCAGCCTAGCGGGAGGGCCCCTAAATGAGCAGTTCTTC. Its protein product is CASLAGGPLNEQFF.

The CDR3 here is CASSNRGLAEQYF. The CDR3 region has the DNA TGTGCCAGCTCTAATCGGGGACTAGCCGAGCAGTACTTC. V usage is TRBV18 and J usage is TRBJ2-7, with TRBD2 identical over 9 bases. V shed 6 bases and J 6 bases; nucleotides not matched to a gene: 6. There are 13 residues in the CDR3. CDR1 is KGHSH, CDR2 LQKENI, per germline.

V and J are TRBV11-3 and TRBJ2-1; no reliable D call. The V end was cut by 0 bases, the J end by 10 bases, with 10 bases between. CDR1 and CDR2 (germline): SGHNT, YENEEA. The CDR3 runs 13 residues. This chain's CDR3 is CASSLDVLREQFF. For the CDR3, the DNA is TGTGCCAGCAGCTTAGACGTTCTAAGGGAGCAGTTCTTC.

The CDR3 nucleotides are TGTGCCAGCAGTTTAGCCGGGACAAACAATGAGCAGTTCTTC. Residues: CASSLAGTNNEQFF. The V and J genes are TRBV28 and TRBJ2-1, with D tentatively TRBD1 (6 bases). Trimming pared 2 bases from V and 5 bases from J, leaving 10 bases between. The germline CDR1 and CDR2 sequences are MDHEN and SYDVKM. CDR3 length: 14 amino acids. Full variable domain (missing parts from reference TRBV28 and TRBJ2-1): DVKVTQSSRYLVKRTGEKVFLECVQDMDHENMFWYRQDPGLGLRLIYFSYDVKMKEKGDIPEGYSVSREKKERFSLILESASTNQTSMYLCASSLAGTNNEQFFGPGTRLTVL.

The chain combines TRBV10-1 with TRBJ2-7; 10 bases line up with TRBD2. The J segment lost 2 bases and the V segment lost 7 bases, leaving 14 bases of the junction unmatched. The CDR3 length is 17 residues. The germline gives CDR1 WNHNN, CDR2 SYGVQD (reference sequence). The CDR3 region has the DNA TGCGCCAGCACAAAGACTAGCGGGCCTCATCCAACCTACGAGCAGTACTTC. Translated: CASTKTSGPHPTYEQYF.

Remarks on this clone: Different DNA sequences within this sample yield the same CDR3. The rearrangement uses TRBV6-1 and TRBJ2-7; 7 nucleotides agree with TRBD2. From germline, CDR1 is MNHNS and CDR2 SASEGT. The ends lost 7 bases at V and 3 bases at J; junction bases unmatched: 3. The CDR3 consists of 12 residues. The CDR3 is CASTGGLYEQYF. For the CDR3, the DNA is TGTGCCAGCACGGGGGGTCTCTACGAGCAGTACTTC.

This clone was seen once. The chain uses TRBV5-1 and TRBJ2-5; weak D call: TRBD2 (6 bases). With the DNA end fitting TRBJ2-7 better, the J assignment may be wrong. CDR1 and CDR2 from the germline V gene are SGHRS and YFSETQ. The CDR3 loop spans 15 amino acids. This CDR3 reads CASSLEAGGYYEQYF. Here the CDR3 DNA reads TGCGCCAGCAGCTTGGAGGCAGGAGGGTACTACGAGCAGTACTTC.

This chain links TRBV27 with TRBJ2-2; 9 nucleotides match TRBD1. V shed 8 bases, J shed 5 bases, and the junction held 3 bases outside the gene matches. The CDR3 is 13 amino acids. CDR1 MNHEY and CDR2 SMNVEV come from the germline V gene (reference sequence). CDR3 in amino acids: CASRDRVTGELFF. In DNA form, the CDR3 reads TGTGCCAGCCGGGACAGGGTAACCGGGGAGCTGTTTTTT.

This chain joins TRBV30 and TRBJ2-2; TRBD2 matches 13 bases. The CDR3 runs 15 residues. V was clipped by 3 bases and J by 2 bases; unmatched bases: 0. The germline CDR1 and CDR2 sequences are GTSNPN and SVGIG (reference sequence). The CDR3 sequence: CAWRGLAGNTGELFF. In nucleotides, the CDR3 is TGTGCCTGGAGGGGACTAGCGGGAAACACCGGGGAGCTGTTTTTT.

The rearrangement joins TRBV9 to TRBJ2-1; 9 bases map to TRBD2. V lost 4 bases to trimming and J lost 13 bases; unmatched junction nucleotides: 6. Germline V gives CDR1 SGDLS, CDR2 YYNGEE. This CDR3 has 12 amino acids. The CDR3 sequence is CASSLTSGKQFF. CDR3 nucleotides: TGTGCCAGCAGCTTGACTAGCGGCAAACAGTTCTTC.

This clone was seen more than once but under ten times. This rearrangement joins TRBV28 to TRBJ1-1, with D hard to call. CDR3 length equals 12 residues. V was shortened by 5 bases and J by 0 bases, with 4 bases between the two germline ends. CDR1 and CDR2 from the germline V gene are MDHEN and SYDVKM. Here the CDR3 reads CASSEVNTEAFF. CDR3 sequence (DNA): TGTGCCAGCAGTGAGGTGAACACTGAAGCTTTCTTT.

The gene calls are TRBV18 and TRBJ1-3, with 9 bases identical to TRBD1. Losses at the gene ends were 5 bases for V and 2 bases for J; bases not matched to a gene: 7. CDR3 length: 16 amino acids. CDR1 KGHSH and CDR2 LQKENI come from the germline V gene. The CDR3 loop reads CASSRTGELAGNTIYF. The CDR3 DNA sequence: TGTGCCAGCTCAAGGACAGGGGAGCTAGCTGGAAACACCATATATTTT.

The V and J genes are TRBV2 and TRBJ1-5; D unresolved. Germline CDR1 is SNHLY and CDR2 is FYNNEI. The CDR3 runs 14 residues. V was clipped by 4 bases and J by 5 bases, with 12 bases between them. CDR3 loop: CASSVSLGDQPQHF. CDR3 bases: TGTGCCAGCAGTGTATCGCTTGGGGATCAGCCCCAGCATTTT.

The rearrangement links TRBV2 to TRBJ2-5, with TRBD2 matching over 7 bases. V dropped 0 bases and J dropped 2; count of bases not matched to a gene: 3. The length of the CDR3 is 15 residues. CDR1 is SNHLY and CDR2 is FYNNEI in the germline V gene. For the CDR3, the DNA is TGTGCCAGCAGTGAAGCTAAAGCGGGGCAAGAGACCCAGTACTTC. Translation: CASSEAKAGQETQYF.